This TCR beta chain was found in a study of blood T cell repertoires in COVID-19. Study in general: Samples representing acute and convalescent COVID-19 were sourced from the United States, Italy and Spain. T cells, B-cell-depleted T cells, or PBMCs provided the cDNA or gDNA that served as material.

In the study's own analysis: Nucleated cell counts were estimated from reference gene primer amplification. Sequenced by immunoSEQ multiplex PCR; TCRdb stores in-frame clones only, minus some. V, J and clone size are those of that table, while D and trimming were read from the DNA. The data contain some 48,000 clones, more than 65% of them singletons. Germline loops: CDR1 SGHVS, CDR2 FQNEAQ. The CDR3 length is 17 residues. The ends lost 6 bases at V and 5 bases at J; junction bases unmatched: 18. The chain uses TRBV7-8 and TRBJ1-1, with 7 bases lining up with TRBD1. The clonotype comes from a human donor in a cohort sampled during active COVID-19. The sequenced material came from peripheral blood. In DNA form, the CDR3 reads TGTGCCAGCAGTTTGAGGGGGCGTCTTTTCCGAACAACTGAAGCTTTCTTT. Translating it yields CASSLRGRLFRTTEAFF.